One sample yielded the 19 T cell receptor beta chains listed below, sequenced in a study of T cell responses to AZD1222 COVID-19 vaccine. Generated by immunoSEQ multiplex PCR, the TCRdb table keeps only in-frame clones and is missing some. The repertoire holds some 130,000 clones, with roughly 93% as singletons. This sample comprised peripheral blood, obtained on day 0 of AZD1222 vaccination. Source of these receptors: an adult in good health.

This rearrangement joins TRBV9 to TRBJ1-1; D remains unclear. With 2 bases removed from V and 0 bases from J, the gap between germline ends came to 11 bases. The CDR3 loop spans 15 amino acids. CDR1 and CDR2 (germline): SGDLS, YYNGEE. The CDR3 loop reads CASSVSPAMNTEAFF. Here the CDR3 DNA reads TGTGCCAGCAGCGTTTCCCCAGCGATGAACACTGAAGCTTTCTTT.

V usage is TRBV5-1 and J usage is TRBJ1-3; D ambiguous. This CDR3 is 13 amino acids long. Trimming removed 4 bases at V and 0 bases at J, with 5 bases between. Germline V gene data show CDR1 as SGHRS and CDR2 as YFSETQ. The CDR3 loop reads CASSPLSGNTIYF. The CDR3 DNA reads TGCGCCAGCAGCCCCCTCTCTGGAAACACCATATATTTT.

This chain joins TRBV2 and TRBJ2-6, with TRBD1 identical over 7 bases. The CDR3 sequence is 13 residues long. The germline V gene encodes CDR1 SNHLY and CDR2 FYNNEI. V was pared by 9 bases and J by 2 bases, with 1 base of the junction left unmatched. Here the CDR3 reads CASQGAGANVLTF. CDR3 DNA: TGTGCCAGTCAGGGGGCTGGGGCCAACGTCCTGACTTTC.

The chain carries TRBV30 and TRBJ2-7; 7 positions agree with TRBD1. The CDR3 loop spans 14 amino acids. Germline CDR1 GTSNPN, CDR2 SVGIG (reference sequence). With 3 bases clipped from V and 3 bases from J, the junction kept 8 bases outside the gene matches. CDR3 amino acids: CAWRRWTGDYEQYF. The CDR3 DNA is TGTGCCTGGAGGCGGTGGACAGGAGACTACGAGCAGTACTTC. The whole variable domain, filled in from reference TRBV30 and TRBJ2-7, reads SQTIHQWPATLVQPVGSPLSLECTVEGTSNPNLYWYRQAAGRGLQLLFYSVGIGQISSEVPQNLSASRPQDRQFILSSKKLLLSDSGFYLCAWRRWTGDYEQYFGPGTRLTVT.

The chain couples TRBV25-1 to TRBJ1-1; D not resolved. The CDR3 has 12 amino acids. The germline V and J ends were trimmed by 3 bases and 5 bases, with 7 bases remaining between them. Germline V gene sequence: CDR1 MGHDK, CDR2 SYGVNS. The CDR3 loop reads CASSDFNTEAFF. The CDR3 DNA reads TGTGCCAGCAGTGATTTTAATACTGAAGCTTTCTTT.

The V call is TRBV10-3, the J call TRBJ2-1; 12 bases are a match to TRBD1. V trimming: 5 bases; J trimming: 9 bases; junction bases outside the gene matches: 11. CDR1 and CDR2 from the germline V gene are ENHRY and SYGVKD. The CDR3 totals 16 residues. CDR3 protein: CAISLTGQGARGEQFF. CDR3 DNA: TGTGCCATCAGTCTTACGGGACAGGGGGCGCGGGGTGAGCAGTTCTTC.

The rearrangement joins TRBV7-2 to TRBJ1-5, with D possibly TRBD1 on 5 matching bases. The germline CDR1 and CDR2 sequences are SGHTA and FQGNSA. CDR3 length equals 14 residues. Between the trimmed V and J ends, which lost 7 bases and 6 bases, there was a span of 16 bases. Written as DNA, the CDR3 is TGTGCCAGCACCTGGGGGAATGTGGGTCAGCCCCAGCATTTT. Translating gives CASTWGNVGQPQHF. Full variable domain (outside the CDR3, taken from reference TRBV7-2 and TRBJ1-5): GAGVSQSPSNKVTEKGKDVELRCDPISGHTALYWYRQSLGQGLEFLIYFQGNSAPDKSGLPSDRFSAERTGGSVSTLTIQRTQQEDSAVYLCASTWGNVGQPQHFGDGTRLSIL.

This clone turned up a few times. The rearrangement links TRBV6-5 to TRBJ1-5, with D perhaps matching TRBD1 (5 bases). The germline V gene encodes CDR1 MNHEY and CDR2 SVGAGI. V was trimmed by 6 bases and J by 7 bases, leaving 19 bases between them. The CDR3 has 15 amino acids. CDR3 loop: CASSHLGGKTQPQHF. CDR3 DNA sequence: TGTGCCAGCAGCCACCTTGGGGGGAAGACCCAGCCCCAGCATTTT.

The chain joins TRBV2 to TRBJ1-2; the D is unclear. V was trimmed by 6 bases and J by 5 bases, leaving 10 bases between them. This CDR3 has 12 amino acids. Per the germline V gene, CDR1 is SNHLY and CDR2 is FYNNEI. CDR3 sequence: CASSLGGYGYTF. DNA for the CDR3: TGTGCCAGCAGCCTGGGAGGGTATGGCTACACCTTC.

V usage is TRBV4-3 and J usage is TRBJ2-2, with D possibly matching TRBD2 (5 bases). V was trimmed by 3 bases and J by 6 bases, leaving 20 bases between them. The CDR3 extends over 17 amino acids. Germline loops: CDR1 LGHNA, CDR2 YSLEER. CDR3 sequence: CASSHQILARDAGELFF. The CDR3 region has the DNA TGCGCCAGCAGCCATCAGATCCTCGCGAGGGATGCCGGGGAGCTGTTTTTT.

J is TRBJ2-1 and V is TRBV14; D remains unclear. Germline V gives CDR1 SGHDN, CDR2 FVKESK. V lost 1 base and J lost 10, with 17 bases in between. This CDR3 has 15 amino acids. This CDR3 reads CASSQGPIPDREQFF. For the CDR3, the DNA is TGTGCCAGCAGCCAAGGCCCTATACCCGATAGAGAGCAGTTCTTC. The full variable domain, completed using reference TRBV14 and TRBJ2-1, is EAGVTQFPSHSVIEKGQTVTLRCDPISGHDNLYWYRRVMGKEIKFLLHFVKESKQDESGMPNNRFLAERTGGTYSTLKVQPAELEDSGVYFCASSQGPIPDREQFFGPGTRLTVL.

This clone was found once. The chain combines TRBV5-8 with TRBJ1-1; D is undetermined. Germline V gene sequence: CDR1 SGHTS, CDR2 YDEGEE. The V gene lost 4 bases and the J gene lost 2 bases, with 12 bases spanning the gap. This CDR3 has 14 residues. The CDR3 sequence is CASSQALTNTEAFF. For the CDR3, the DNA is TGTGCCAGCAGCCAGGCGCTTACCAACACTGAAGCTTTCTTT. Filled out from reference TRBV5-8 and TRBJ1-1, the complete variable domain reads EAGVTQSPTHLIKTRGQQATLRCSPISGHTSVYWYQQALGLGLQFLLWYDEGEERNRGNFPPRFSGRQFPNYSSELNVNALELEDSALYLCASSQALTNTEAFFGQGTRLTVV.

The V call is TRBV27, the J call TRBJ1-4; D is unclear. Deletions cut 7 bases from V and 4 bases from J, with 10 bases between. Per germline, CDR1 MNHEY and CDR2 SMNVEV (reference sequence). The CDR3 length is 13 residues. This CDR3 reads CASTDGLNEKLFF. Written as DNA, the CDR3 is TGTGCCAGCACCGACGGTCTTAATGAAAAACTGTTTTTT.

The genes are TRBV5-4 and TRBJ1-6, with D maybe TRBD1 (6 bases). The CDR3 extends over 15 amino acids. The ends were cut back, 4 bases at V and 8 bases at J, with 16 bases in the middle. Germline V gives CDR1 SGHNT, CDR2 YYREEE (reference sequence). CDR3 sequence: CASSALEQGYSPLHF. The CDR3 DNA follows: TGTGCCAGCAGCGCTCTAGAACAGGGATATTCACCCCTCCACTTT.

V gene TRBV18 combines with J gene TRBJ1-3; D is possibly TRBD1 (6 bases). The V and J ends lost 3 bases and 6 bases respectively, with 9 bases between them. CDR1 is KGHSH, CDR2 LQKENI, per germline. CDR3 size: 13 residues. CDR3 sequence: CASSPGGQNTIYF. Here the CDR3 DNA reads TGTGCCAGCTCACCCGGGGGCCAAAACACCATATATTTT.

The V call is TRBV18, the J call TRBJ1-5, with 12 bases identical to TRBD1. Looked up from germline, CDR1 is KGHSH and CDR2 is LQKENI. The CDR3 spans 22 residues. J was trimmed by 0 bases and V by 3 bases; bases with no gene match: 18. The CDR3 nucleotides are TGTGCCAGCTCACCCCGGGACAGGGGGCGATCCCTGGGTCCGAATAGCAATCAGCCCCAGCATTTT. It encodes CASSPRDRGRSLGPNSNQPQHF.

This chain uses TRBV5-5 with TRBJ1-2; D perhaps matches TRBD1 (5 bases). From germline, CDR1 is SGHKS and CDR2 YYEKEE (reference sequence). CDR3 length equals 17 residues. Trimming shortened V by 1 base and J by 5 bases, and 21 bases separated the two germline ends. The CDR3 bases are TGTGCCAGCAGCTTGCAATGGAGTAGTGCGGGGGGGTATGGCTACACCTTC. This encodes CASSLQWSSAGGYGYTF. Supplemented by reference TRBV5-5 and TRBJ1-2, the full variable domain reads DAGVTQSPTHLIKTRGQQVTLRCSPISGHKSVSWYQQVLGQGPQFIFQYYEKEERGRGNFPDRFSARQFPNYSSELNVNALLLGDSALYLCASSLQWSSAGGYGYTFGSGTRLTVV.

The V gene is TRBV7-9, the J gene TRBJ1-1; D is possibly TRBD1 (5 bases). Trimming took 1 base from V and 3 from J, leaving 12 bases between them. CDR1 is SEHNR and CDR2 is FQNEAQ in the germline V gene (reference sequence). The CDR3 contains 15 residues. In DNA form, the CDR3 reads TGTGCCAGCAGCTTAGGTCCCGCCAGGGACACTGAAGCTTTCTTT. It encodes CASSLGPARDTEAFF.

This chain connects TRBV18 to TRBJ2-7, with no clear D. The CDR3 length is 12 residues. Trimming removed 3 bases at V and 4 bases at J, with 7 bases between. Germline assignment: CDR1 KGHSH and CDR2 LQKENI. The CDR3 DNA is TGTGCCAGCTCACCGAAAGAGTACGAGCAGTACTTC. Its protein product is CASSPKEYEQYF.